This T cell receptor beta chain was sequenced in a study of control samples from healthy donors and cancer patients. V was shortened by 3 bases and J by 6 bases, with 12 bases between the two germline ends. CDR3 size: 14 residues. Germline assignment: CDR1 MNHNS and CDR2 SASEGT. Libraries were prepared by immunoSEQ multiplex PCR; TCRdb keeps only in-frame clonotypes and omits some of them. The sample has about 170,000 clones; roughly nine tenths are singletons. The material sequenced was blood. This sequence originates from a woman in her thirties in good health. This sequence joins TRBV6-1 and TRBJ1-5; D uncertain. This CDR3 is CASSDEWAGQPQHF. Written as DNA, the CDR3 is TGTGCCAGCAGTGATGAGTGGGCGGGTCAGCCCCAGCATTTT.